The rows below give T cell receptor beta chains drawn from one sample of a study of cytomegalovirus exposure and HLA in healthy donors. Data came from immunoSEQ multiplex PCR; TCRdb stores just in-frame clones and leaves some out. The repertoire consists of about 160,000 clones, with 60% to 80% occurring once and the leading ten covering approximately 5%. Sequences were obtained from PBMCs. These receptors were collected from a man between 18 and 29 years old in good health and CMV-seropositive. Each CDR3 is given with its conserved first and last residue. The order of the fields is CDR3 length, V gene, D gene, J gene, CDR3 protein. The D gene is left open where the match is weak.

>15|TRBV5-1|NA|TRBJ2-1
CASSRGQGSYNEQFF
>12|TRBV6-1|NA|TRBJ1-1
CASSDQGEGAFF
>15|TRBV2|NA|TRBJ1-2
CASTEDTSYNYGYTF
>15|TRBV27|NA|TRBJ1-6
CASSATVLGNSPLHF
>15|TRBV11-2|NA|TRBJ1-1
CASSTYQEYYTEAFF
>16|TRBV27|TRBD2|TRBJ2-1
CASSSHSSGRGDEQFF
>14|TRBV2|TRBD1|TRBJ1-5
CASSYDRGISPQHF
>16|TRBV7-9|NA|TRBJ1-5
CASSLVGPTGLQPQHF
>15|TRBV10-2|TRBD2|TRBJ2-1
CASSVTGGPANEQFF
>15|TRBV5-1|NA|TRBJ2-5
CASSLRQGGAETQYF
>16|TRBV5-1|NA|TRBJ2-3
CASSPRPRDRADTQYF
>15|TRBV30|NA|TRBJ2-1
CAWSAGHGSENEQFF
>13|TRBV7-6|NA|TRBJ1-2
CASSQGQRYGYTF
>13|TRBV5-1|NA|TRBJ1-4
CASRRGTDEKLFF
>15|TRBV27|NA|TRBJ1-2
CASSPAAGGFYGYTF
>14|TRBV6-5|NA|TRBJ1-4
CASSLGGLNEKLFF
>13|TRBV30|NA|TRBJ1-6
CAWSETEGSPLHF
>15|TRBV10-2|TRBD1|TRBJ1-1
CASSEPGTGNTEAFF
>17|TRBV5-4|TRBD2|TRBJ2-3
CASRKDLAGGGTDTQYF
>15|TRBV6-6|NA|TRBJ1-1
CASSYSAGLNTEAFF
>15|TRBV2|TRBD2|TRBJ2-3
CASSGLAGNTDTQYF
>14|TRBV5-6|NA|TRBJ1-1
CASSWGRGGTEAFF
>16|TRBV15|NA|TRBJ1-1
CATSRGVGRVNTEAFF
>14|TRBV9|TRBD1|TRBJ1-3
CASSVGTGANTIYF
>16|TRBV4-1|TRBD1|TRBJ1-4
CASRDRGVSSNEKLFF
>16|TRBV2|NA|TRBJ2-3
CASLETGTRPADTQYF
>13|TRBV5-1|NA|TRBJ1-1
CASSYDSYTEAFF
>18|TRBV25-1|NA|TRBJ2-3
CASSELDSGSSSTDTQYF
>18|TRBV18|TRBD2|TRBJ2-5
CASSRDRLAGAEAPTQYF
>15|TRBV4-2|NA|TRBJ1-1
CASSPRQSSNTEAFF
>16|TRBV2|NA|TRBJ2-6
CASSLQPTSGANVLTF
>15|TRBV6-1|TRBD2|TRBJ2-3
CASSAAAGGQDTQYF
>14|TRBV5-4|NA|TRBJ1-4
CASSSGEGGEKLFF
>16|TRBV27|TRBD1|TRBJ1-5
CASSPWTGNGNQPQHF
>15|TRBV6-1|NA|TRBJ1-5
CASRGLGGNNQPQHF
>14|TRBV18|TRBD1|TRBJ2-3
CASSPQGAYDTQYF
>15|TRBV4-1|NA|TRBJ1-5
CASSQVGGVNQPQHF
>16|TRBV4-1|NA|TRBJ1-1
CASSQVNLVSYTEAFF
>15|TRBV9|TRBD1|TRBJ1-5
CASSPQGGTHQPQHF
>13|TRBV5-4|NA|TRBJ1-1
CASYRGGDTEAFF
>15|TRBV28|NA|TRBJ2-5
CASSSGEPLPETQYF
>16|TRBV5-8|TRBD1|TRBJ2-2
CASSDRTGAGTGELFF
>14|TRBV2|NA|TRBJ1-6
CASRLTGVNSPLHF
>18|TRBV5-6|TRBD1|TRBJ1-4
CASSVNPGTGGVWEKLFF
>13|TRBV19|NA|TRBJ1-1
CASTIQGNTEAFF